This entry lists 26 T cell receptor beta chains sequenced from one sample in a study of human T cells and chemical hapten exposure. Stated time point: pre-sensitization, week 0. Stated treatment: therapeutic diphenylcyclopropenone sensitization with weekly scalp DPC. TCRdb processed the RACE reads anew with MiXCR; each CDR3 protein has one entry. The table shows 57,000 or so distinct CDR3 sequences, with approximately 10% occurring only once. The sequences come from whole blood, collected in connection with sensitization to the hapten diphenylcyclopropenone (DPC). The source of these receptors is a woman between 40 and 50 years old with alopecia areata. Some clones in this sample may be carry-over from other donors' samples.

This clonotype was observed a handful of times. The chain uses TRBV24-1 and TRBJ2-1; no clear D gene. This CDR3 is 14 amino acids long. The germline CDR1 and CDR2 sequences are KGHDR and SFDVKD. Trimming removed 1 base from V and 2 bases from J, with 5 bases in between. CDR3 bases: TGTGCCACCAGTGATTTTGGGGCCTACAATGAGCAGTTCTTC. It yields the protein CATSDFGAYNEQFF.

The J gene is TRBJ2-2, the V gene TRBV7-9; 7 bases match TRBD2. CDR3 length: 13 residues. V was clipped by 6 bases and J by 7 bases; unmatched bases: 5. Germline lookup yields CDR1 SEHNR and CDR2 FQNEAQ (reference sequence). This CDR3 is CASSLQRGGELFF. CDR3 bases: TGTGCCAGCAGTTTGCAGCGGGGCGGGGAGCTGTTTTTT.

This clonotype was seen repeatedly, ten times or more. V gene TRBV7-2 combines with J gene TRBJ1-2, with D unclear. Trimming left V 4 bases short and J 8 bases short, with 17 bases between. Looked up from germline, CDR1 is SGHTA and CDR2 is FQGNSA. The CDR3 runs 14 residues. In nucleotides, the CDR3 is TGTGCCAGCAGCTCTCGGCCGGGATCATGGGGCTACACCTTC. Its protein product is CASSSRPGSWGYTF.

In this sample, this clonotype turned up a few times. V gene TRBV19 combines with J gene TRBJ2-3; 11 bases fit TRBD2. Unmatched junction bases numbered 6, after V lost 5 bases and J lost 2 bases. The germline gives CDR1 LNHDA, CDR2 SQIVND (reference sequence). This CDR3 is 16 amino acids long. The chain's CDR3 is CASSYGLAGNTDTQYF. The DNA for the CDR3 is TGTGCCAGTAGTTATGGACTAGCGGGCAACACAGATACGCAGTATTTT.

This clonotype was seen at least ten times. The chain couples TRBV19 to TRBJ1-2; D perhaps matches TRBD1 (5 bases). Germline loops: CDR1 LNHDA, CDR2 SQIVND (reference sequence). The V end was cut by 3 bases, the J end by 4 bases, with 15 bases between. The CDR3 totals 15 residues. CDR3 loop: CASSMGSQGSYGYTF. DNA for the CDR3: TGTGCCAGTAGTATGGGCTCCCAGGGCAGCTATGGCTACACCTTC. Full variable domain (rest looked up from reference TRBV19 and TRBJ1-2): DGGITQSPKYLFRKEGQNVTLSCEQNLNHDAMYWYRQDPGQGLRLIYYSQIVNDFQKGDIAEGYSVSREKKESFPLTVTSAQKNPTAFYLCASSMGSQGSYGYTFGSGTRLTVV.

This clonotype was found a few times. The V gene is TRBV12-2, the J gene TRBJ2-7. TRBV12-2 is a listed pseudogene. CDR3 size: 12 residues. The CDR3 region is CASEHGSYEQYF. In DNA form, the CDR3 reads TGTGCAAGCGAACACGGGTCCTACGAGCAGTACTTC.

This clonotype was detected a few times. The CDR3 loop is CATSDLTGSNEQFF. Written as DNA, the CDR3 is TGTGCCACCAGTGATTTAACGGGGTCGAATGAGCAGTTCTTC. The chain uses TRBV24-1 and TRBJ2-1; D might be TRBD2 (5 bases). Germline CDR1 reads KGHDR; CDR2 reads SFDVKD. V lost 1 base to trimming and J lost 7 bases, with 10 bases between them. CDR3 size: 14 residues.

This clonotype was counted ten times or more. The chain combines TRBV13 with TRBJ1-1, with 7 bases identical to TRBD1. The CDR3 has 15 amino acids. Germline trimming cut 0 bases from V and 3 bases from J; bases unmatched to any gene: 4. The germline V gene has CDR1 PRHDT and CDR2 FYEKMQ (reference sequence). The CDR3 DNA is TGTGCCAGCAGCTTAGGGACAGGGCTGGACACTGAAGCTTTCTTT. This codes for CASSLGTGLDTEAFF.

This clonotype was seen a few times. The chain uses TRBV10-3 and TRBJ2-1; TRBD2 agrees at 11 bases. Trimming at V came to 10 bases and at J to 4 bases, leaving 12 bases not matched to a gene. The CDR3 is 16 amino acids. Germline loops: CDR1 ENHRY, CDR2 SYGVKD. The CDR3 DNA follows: TGTGCCAGCGAATCTAGCGGGGGGTCCGCTTACAATGAGCAGTTCTTC. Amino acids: CASESSGGSAYNEQFF.

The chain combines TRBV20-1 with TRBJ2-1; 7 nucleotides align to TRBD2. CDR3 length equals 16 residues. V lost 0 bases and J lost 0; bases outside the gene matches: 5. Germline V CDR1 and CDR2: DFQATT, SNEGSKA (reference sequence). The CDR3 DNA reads TGCAGTGCTAGAGATGTGGGGGGGGGCTCCTACAATGAGCAGTTCTTC. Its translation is CSARDVGGGSYNEQFF.

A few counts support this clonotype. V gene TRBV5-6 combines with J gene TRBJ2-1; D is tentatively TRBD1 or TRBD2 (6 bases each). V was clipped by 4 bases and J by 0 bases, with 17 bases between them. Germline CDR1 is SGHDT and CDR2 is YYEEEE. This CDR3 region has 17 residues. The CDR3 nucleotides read TGTGCCAGCAGCACAACCTTCAGGGGAGGCTCCTACAATGAGCAGTTCTTC. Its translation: CASSTTFRGGSYNEQFF.

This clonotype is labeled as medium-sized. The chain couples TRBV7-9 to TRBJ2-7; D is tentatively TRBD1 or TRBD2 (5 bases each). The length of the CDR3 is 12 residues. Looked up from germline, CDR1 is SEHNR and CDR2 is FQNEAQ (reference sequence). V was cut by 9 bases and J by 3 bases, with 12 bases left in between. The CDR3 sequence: CASGDGNYEQYF. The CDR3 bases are TGTGCCAGTGGGGACGGGAACTACGAGCAGTACTTC.

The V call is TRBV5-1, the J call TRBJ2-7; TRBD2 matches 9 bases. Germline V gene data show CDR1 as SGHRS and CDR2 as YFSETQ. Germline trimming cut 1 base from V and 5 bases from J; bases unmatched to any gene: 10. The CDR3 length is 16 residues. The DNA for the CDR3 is TGCGCCAGCAGCTTGATCGCTAGCGGGACTGCAAACGAGCAGTACTTC. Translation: CASSLIASGTANEQYF.

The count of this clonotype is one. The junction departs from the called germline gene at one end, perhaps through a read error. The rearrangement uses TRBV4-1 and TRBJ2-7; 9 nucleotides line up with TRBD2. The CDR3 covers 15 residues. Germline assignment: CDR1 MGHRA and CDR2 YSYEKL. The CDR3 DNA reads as TGCGCCAGCAGCCAAAATAGCGGGAGTCGGTACGAGCTGTACTTC. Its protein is CASSQNSGSRYELYF.

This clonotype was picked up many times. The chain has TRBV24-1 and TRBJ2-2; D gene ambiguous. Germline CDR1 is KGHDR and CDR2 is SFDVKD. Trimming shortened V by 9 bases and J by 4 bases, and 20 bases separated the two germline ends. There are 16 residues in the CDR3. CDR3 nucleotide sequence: TGTGCCACCCAACCTGCCGGCGGAAATCGCACCGGGGAGCTGTTTTTT. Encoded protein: CATQPAGGNRTGELFF.

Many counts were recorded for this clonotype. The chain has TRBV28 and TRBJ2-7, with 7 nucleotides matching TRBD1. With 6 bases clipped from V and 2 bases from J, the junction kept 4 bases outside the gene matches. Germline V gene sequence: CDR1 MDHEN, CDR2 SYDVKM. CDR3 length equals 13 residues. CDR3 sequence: CASSLRGPYEQYF. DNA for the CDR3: TGTGCCAGCAGCCTGAGGGGGCCCTACGAGCAGTACTTC.

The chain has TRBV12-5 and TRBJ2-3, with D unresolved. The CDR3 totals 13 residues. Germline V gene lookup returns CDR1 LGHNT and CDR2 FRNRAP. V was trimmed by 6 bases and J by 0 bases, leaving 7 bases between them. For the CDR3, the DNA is TGTGCTAGTGGAGGGTCTAGCACAGATACGCAGTATTTT. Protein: CASGGSSTDTQYF.

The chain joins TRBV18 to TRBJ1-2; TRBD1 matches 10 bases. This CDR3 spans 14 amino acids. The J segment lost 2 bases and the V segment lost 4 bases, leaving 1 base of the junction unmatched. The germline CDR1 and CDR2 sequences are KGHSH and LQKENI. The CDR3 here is CASSLDRGNYGYTF. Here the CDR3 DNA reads TGTGCCAGCTCACTGGACAGGGGGAACTATGGCTACACCTTC.

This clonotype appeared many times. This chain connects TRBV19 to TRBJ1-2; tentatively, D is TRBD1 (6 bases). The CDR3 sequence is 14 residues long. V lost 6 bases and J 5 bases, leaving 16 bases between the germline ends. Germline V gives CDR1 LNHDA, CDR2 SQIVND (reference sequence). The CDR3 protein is CASRKPGQSYGYTF. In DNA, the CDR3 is TGTGCCAGTAGGAAACCAGGACAGTCTTATGGCTACACCTTC.

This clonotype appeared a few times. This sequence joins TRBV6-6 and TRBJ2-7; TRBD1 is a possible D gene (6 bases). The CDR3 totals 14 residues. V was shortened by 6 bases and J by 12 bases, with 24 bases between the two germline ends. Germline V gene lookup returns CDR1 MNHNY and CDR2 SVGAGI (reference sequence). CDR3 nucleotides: TGTGCCAGCAGCCCCAAAATAAGACAGGCCACTCTGTACTTC. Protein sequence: CASSPKIRQATLYF.

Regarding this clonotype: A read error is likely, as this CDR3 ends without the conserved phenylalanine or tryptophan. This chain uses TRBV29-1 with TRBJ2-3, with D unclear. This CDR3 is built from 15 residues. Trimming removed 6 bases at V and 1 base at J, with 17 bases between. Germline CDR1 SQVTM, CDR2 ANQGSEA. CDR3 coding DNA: TGCAGCGTCGCCGGACCCAAAGACGGCACAGATACGCAGTATTAT. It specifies CSVAGPKDGTDTQYY.

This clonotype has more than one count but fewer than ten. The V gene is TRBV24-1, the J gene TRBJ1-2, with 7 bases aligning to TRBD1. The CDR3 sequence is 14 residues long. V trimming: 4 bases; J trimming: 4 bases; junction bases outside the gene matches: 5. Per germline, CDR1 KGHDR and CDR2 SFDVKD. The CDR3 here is CATSDAGQVYGYTF. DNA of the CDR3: TGTGCCACCAGTGACGCCGGACAGGTCTATGGCTACACCTTC.

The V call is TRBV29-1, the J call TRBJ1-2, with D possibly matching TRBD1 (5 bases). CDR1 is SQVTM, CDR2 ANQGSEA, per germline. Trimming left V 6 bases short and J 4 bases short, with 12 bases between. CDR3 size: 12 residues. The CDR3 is CSVDIGGYGYTF. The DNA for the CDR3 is TGCAGCGTCGATATCGGGGGCTATGGCTACACCTTC. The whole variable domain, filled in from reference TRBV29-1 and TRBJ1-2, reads SAVISQKPSRDICQRGTSLTIQCQVDSQVTMMFWYRQQPGQSLTLIATANQGSEATYESGFVIDKFPISRPNLTFSTLTVSNMSPEDSSIYLCSVDIGGYGYTFGSGTRLTVV.

The CDR3 region has the DNA TGTGCCAGCAGCCCCTATGTAAGATGGGGCTACACCTTC. Translating gives CASSPYVRWGYTF. The V call is TRBV7-9, the J call TRBJ1-2, with unresolved D. The CDR3 length is 13 residues. Trimming left V 5 bases short and J 8 bases short, with 15 bases between. Germline lookup yields CDR1 SEHNR and CDR2 FQNEAQ (reference sequence).

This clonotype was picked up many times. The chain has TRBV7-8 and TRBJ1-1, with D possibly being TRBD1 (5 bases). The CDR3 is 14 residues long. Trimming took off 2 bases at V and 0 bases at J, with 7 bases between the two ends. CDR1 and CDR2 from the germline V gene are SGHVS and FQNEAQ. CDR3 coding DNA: TGTGCCAGCAGCTTAATGACAGTGAACACTGAAGCTTTCTTT. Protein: CASSLMTVNTEAFF.

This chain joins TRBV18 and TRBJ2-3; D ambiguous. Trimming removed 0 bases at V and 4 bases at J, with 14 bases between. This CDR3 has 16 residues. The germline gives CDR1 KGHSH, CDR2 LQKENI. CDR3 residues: CASSPPARVDADTQYF. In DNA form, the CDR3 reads TGTGCCAGCTCACCACCAGCACGGGTCGACGCAGATACGCAGTATTTT.